These T cell receptor beta chains were read from a single sample in a study of technical replicates of blood from several donors. Repertoires were generated with immunoSEQ multiplex PCR, while TCRdb's copy carries only in-frame clones and drops some. Of tens of thousands of clones in the sample, 80% to 95% are singletons; the top ten hold approximately 0.4%. Material: T cells isolated from PBMCs. The receptors originated from a human donor in good health. CDR3s include the opening cysteine and the closing phenylalanine or tryptophan.

V gene	J gene	CDR3 protein
TRBV29-1	TRBJ2-1	CSVDGWREPLPEQFF
TRBV14	TRBJ2-7	CASNQGGQGVEQYF
TRBV7-2	TRBJ2-7	CASSEGLAGSVKQYF
TRBV6-1	TRBJ2-7	CASKNTVPPYEQYF
TRBV7-3	TRBJ2-5	CASSPQFQETQYF
TRBV5-1	TRBJ2-1	CASSNPGTSGSSYNEQFF
TRBV4-3	TRBJ2-1	CASSQEWNLGDEQFF
TRBV5-1	TRBJ2-7	CASGAGVSYEQYF
TRBV4-1	TRBJ2-7	CASSRGQGSYEQYF
TRBV28	TRBJ2-2	CASSVGGVAGELFF
TRBV7-8	TRBJ2-7	CASSLATYEQYF
TRBV29-1	TRBJ1-2	CSVEGQNVYGYTF
TRBV12-5	TRBJ1-1	CASGLDIGAFF
TRBV27	TRBJ1-2	CASSFRWSPDRGGYTF
TRBV25-1	TRBJ1-2	CASSAEPGQPNYGYTF
TRBV11-2	TRBJ2-1	CASSHSGSYNEQFF
TRBV11-3	TRBJ2-1	CASSLASGSDEQFF
TRBV13	TRBJ2-4	CASSAEGHTKNIQYF
TRBV7-9	TRBJ2-1	CASRPDRGTYNEQFF
TRBV6-1	TRBJ1-5	CASRTFPGNNQPQHF
TRBV19	TRBJ1-4	CASSPRGATNEKLFF
TRBV2	TRBJ2-3	CASSGDFSGITDTQYF
TRBV4-1	TRBJ2-2	CASSHPTGAGELFF
TRBV9	TRBJ2-7	CASSVGGGGYEQYF
TRBV6-1	TRBJ2-1	CASRGGVMYDEQFF
TRBV27	TRBJ2-7	CASSLFRGGDEQYF
TRBV7-3	TRBJ2-1	CASSRISTAYNEQFF
TRBV11-2	TRBJ2-1	CASSLGQGPNEQFF
TRBV10-3	TRBJ2-7	CAISGRSPRGNFYEQYF
TRBV5-4	TRBJ2-1	CASSLGSGYEQFF
TRBV28	TRBJ1-1	CASITTPGRDTEAFF
TRBV19	TRBJ1-2	CASSTRGRGNYGYTF
TRBV29-1	TRBJ1-3	CSVVEEGNTIYF
TRBV10-3	TRBJ2-1	CVITRGLANEQFF
TRBV9	TRBJ1-3	CASSGTGTGNSGNTIYF
TRBV4-3	TRBJ2-5	CASRRLAGGGQETQYF
TRBV19	TRBJ1-2	CASSADRNYGYTF
TRBV9	TRBJ2-7	CASSGATYEQYF
TRBV6-5	TRBJ2-7	CASSSGGLSSYEQYF
TRBV30	TRBJ1-6	CAWSVLSAANSPLHF
TRBV6-6	TRBJ1-1	CASSYLGDFTEAFF
TRBV7-3	TRBJ2-1	CASSLYPIAPNEQFF
TRBV7-2	TRBJ1-2	CASSMPGGGYTF
TRBV5-1	TRBJ2-3	CASSDTGTSGGTDTQYF
TRBV19	TRBJ2-3	CASSFASSADTQYF
TRBV19	TRBJ2-3	CASQRQGTDTQYF
TRBV11-2	TRBJ2-7	CASSLVLAGGPLREQYF
TRBV5-1	TRBJ2-4	CASSSQGAATKNIQYF